The subject of this entry is one T cell receptor beta chain. This entry is derived from a study of blood T cell repertoires in COVID-19. About the study: Whether acute or convalescent, the COVID-19 samples came from the United States, Italy and Spain. The analysed material was cDNA or gDNA that came from T cells, B-cell-depleted T cells, or PBMCs.

Study processing details: The authors estimated nucleated cell counts from reference gene primer amplification. Measured with immunoSEQ multiplex PCR; TCRdb has only the in-frame clones, and not every one. That table gives V, J and clone size, and the DNA gave D and trimming. The table has about 140,000 clones, about 80% seen once. V shed 4 bases and J 6 bases; nucleotides not matched to a gene: 10. The CDR3 contains 15 residues. Germline V gene sequence: CDR1 SGHDT, CDR2 YYEEEE. The origin of this receptor is a woman aged 55-70 years with acute or convalescent COVID-19. The J gene is TRBJ1-1, the V gene TRBV5-6; 9 bases line up with TRBD1. Sequencing was carried out using peripheral blood. The CDR3 reads CASSQGDRVSSEAFF. CDR3 sequence (DNA): TGTGCCAGCAGCCAAGGGGACAGGGTTTCTTCTGAAGCTTTCTTT. Variable domain in full (rest from reference TRBV5-6 and TRBJ1-1): DAGVTQSPTHLIKTRGQQVTLRCSPKSGHDTVSWYQQALGQGPQFIFQYYEEEERQRGNFPDRFSGHQFPNYSSELNVNALLLGDSALYLCASSQGDRVSSEAFFGQGTRLTVV.